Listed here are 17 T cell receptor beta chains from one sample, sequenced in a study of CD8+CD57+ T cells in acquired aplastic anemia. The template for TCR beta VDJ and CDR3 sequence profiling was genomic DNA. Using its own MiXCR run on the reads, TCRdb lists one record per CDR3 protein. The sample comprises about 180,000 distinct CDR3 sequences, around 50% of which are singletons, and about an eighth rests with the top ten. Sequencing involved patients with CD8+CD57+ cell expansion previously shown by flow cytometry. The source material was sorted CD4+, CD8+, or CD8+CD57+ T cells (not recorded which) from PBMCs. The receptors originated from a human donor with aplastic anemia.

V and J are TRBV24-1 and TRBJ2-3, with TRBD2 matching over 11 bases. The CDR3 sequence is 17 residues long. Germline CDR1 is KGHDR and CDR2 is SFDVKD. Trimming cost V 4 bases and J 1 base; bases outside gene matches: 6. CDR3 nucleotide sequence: TGTGCCACCAGTGAGCCCACTAGCGGGAGTGGCACAGATACGCAGTATTTT. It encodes CATSEPTSGSGTDTQYF.

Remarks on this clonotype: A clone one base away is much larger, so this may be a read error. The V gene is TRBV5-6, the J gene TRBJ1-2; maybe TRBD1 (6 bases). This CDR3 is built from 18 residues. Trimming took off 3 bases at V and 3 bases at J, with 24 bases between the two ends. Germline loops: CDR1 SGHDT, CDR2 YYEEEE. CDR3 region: CASSSTTGFGAVDYGYTF. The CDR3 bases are TGTGCCAGCAGCTCAACTACAGGGTTTGGGGCGGTAGACTATGGCTACACCTTC.

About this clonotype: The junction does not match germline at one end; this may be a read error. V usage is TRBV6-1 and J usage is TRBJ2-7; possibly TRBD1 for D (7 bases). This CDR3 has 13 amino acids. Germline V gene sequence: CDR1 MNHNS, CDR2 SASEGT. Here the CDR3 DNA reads TGCGCCAGCAGCCCAGGGGGAGGCCTCGAGCAGTACTTC. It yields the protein CASSPGGGLEQYF.

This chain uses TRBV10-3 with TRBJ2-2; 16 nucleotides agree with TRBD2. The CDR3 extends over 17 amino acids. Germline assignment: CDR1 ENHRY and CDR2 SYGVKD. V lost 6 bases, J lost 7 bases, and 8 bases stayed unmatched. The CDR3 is CAISVGTSGRADGELFF. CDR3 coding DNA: TGTGCCATCAGCGTCGGGACTAGCGGGAGGGCCGACGGGGAGCTGTTTTTT.

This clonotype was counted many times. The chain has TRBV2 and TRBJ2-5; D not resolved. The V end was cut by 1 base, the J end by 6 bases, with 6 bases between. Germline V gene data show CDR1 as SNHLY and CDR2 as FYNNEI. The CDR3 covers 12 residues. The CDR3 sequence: CASSEGVKTQYF. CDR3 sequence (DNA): TGTGCCAGCAGTGAAGGGGTGAAGACCCAGTACTTC.

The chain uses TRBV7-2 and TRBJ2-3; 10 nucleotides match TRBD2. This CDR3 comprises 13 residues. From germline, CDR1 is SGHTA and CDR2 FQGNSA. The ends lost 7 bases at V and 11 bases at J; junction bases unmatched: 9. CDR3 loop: CASTLAGEGKQYF. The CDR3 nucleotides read TGTGCCAGCACGCTAGCGGGGGAGGGGAAGCAGTATTTT.

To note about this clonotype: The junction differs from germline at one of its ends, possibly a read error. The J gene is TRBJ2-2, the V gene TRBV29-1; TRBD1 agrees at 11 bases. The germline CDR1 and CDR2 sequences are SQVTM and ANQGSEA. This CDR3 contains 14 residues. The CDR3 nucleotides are TGCAGCGTCCCAGGGACAGGGGGAACCGGGGAGCTGCTTTTT. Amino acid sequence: CSVPGTGGTGELLF.

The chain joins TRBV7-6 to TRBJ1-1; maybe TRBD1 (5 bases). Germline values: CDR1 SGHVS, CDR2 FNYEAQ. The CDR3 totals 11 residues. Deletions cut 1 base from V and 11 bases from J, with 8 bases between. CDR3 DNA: TGTGCCAGCAGCTTAGAAGGGGTTGCTTTCTTT. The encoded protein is CASSLEGVAFF. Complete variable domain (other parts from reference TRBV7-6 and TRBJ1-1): GAGVSQSPRYKVTKRGQDVALRCDPISGHVSLYWYRQALGQGPEFLTYFNYEAQQDKSGLPNDRFSAERPEGSISTLTIQRTEQRDSAMYRCASSLEGVAFFGQGTRLTVV.

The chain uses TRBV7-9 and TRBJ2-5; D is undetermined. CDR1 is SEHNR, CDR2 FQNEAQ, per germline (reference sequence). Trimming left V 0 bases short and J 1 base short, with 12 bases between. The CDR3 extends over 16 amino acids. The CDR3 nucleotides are TGTGCCAGCAGCTTAGCCCCGGTAAACCTCCAAGAGACCCAGTACTTC. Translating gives CASSLAPVNLQETQYF.

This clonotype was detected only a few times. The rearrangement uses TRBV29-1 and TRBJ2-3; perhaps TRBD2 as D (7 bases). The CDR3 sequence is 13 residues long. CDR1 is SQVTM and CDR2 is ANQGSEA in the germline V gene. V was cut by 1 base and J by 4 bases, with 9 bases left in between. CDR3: CSVEVGGADTQYF. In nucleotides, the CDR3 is TGCAGCGTTGAAGTAGGGGGGGCAGATACGCAGTATTTT.

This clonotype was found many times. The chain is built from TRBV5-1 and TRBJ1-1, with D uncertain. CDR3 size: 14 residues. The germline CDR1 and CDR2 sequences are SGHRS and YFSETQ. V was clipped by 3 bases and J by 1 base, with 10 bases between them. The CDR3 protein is CASSYRLPNTEAFF. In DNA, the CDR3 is TGCGCCAGCAGCTATCGACTCCCGAACACTGAAGCTTTCTTT.

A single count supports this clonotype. CDR3 protein: CSAYSNREFYSGGLADTQYF. For the CDR3, the DNA is TGCAGTGCTTATAGCAACCGGGAGTTTTATAGTGGGGGGTTGGCAGATACGCAGTATTTT. The genes are TRBV20-1 and TRBJ2-3; tentatively, D is TRBD2 (6 bases). The CDR3 contains 20 residues. V dropped 5 bases and J dropped 4 bases, with 34 bases sitting between them. Germline CDR1 is DFQATT and CDR2 is SNEGSKA (reference sequence).

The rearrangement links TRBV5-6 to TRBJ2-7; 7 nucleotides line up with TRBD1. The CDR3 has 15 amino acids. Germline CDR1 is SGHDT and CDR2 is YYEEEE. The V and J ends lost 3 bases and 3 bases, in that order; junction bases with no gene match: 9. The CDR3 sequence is CASSSQYRDSYEQYF. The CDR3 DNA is TGTGCCAGCAGCTCCCAATACCGGGACAGCTACGAGCAGTACTTC.

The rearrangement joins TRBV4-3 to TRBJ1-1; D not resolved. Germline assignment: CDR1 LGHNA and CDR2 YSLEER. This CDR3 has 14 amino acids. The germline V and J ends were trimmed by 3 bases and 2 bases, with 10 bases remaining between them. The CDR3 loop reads CASSQDGLNTEAFF. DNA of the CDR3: TGCGCCAGCAGCCAGGACGGGCTAAACACTGAAGCTTTCTTT.

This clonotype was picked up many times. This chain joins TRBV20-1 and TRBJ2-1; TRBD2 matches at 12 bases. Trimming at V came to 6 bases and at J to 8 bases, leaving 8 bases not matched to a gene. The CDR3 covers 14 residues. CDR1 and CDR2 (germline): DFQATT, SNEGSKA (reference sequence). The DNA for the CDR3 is TGCAGTGCCGGCCTAGCGGGGGGGCCCCATGAGCAGTTCTTC. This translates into CSAGLAGGPHEQFF.

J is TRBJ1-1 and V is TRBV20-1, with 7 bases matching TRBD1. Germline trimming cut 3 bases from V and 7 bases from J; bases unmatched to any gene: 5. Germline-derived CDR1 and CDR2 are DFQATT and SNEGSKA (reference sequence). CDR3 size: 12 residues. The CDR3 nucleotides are TGCAGTGCTAGCGGAGACAGGGTTGAAGCTTTCTTT. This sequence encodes CSASGDRVEAFF.

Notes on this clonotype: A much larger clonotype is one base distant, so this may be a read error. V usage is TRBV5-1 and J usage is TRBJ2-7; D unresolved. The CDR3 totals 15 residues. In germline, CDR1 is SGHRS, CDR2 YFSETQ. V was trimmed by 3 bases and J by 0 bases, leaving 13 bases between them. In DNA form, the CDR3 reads TGCGCCAGCAGCTCCGGACCCGTAAGCTCCTACGAGCAGTACTTC. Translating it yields CASSSGPVSSYEQYF.